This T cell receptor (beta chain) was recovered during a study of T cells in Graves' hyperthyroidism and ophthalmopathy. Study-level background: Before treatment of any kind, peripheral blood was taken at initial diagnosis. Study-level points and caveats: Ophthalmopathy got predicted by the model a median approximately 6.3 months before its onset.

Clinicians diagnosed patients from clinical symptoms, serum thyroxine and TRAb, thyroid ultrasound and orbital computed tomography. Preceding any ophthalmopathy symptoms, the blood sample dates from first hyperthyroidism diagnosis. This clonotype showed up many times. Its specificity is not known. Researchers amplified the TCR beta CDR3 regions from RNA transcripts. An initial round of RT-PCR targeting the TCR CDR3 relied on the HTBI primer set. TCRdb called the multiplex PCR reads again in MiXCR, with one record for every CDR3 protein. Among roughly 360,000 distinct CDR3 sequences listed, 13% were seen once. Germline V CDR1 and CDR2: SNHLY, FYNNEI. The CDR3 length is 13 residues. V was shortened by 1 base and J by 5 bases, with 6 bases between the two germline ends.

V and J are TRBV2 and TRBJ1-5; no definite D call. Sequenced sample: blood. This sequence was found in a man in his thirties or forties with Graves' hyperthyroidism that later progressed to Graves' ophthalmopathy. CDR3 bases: TGTGCCAGCAGTGAAGTGGGTCATCAGCCCCAGCATTTT. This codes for CASSEVGHQPQHF.